These 19 T cell receptor beta chains share one sample of origin, sequenced in a study of Ad26.COV2.S vaccination and SARS-CoV-2 variants (dated by TCRdb to the early 2020s). Preparation of the library involved the immunoSEQ multiplex PCR assay. This immuneACCESS table, as held by TCRdb, lists in-frame sequences with V and J called but not all clones. Of the missing ones, under half trace to an unresolved V gene in checked studies; the others have no known cause. Counted in this sample were approximately 460,000 clones; 80% to 90% of them appeared once. The ten largest clones represent 1.5% to 2% of the sample. This specimen's treatment or condition label, per the study, means: around 19 received Ad26.COV2.S at low or high dose, single or two shots; 5 received placebo; per-sample allocation not given. For vaccine and placebo recipients, the sequenced repertoires came from samples collected on day 63 after the first injection.

The material was peripheral blood, obtained in a trial of Ad26.COV2.S vaccine versus placebo. The receptors stem from a person aged 18-60 years who received the Ad26.COV2.S COVID-19 vaccine or a placebo.

The gene calls are TRBV11-3 and TRBJ2-1; D is possibly TRBD2 (6 bases). CDR1 is SGHNT and CDR2 is YENEEA in the germline V gene. V lost 3 bases, J lost 5 bases, and 8 bases lay in between. The CDR3 contains 13 residues. The CDR3 sequence is CASSFGGHNEQFF. The CDR3 DNA follows: TGTGCCAGCAGCTTCGGGGGACACAATGAGCAGTTCTTC. Supplemented by reference TRBV11-3 and TRBJ2-1, the full variable domain reads EAGVVQSPRYKIIEKKQPVAFWCNPISGHNTLYWYLQNLGQGPELLIRYENEEAVDDSQLPKDRFSAERLKGVDSTLKIQPAELGDSAVYLCASSFGGHNEQFFGPGTRLTVL.

The V call is TRBV5-6, the J call TRBJ2-1; no firm D call. V lost 0 bases to trimming and J lost 6 bases, with 7 bases between them. Germline loops: CDR1 SGHDT, CDR2 YYEEEE. CDR3 size: 13 residues. The CDR3 protein is CASSLGGSNEQFF. CDR3 nucleotide sequence: TGTGCCAGCAGCTTGGGGGGTAGCAATGAGCAGTTCTTC.

CDR3 in amino acids: CATSDLGGANTDTQYF. For the CDR3, the DNA is TGTGCCACCAGTGATTTGGGGGGGGCGAACACAGATACGCAGTATTTT. This chain connects TRBV24-1 to TRBJ2-3; D possibly corresponds to TRBD2 (7 bases). Germline lookup yields CDR1 KGHDR and CDR2 SFDVKD. The CDR3 spans 16 residues. Trimming removed 0 bases from V and 2 bases from J, with 11 bases in between.

The rearrangement joins TRBV5-5 to TRBJ2-7; maybe TRBD1 (5 bases). The V and J ends lost 7 bases and 0 bases respectively, with 14 bases between them. Germline CDR1 and CDR2: SGHKS and YYEKEE (reference sequence). There are 14 residues in the CDR3. This chain's CDR3 is CASVISGPSYEQYF. In DNA form, the CDR3 reads TGTGCCAGCGTAATATCAGGGCCCTCCTACGAGCAGTACTTC.

This clone showed up just once. The chain couples TRBV28 to TRBJ2-2, with D maybe TRBD1 (5 bases). V was cut by 9 bases and J by 1 base, with 15 bases left in between. The CDR3 extends over 15 amino acids. CDR1 MDHEN and CDR2 SYDVKM come from the germline V gene. The CDR3 DNA is TGTGCCAGGCTGAAAAGCAGGGAGAACACCGGGGAGCTGTTTTTT. Its protein product is CARLKSRENTGELFF. Using reference TRBV28 and TRBJ2-2 for the parts outside the CDR3, the full variable domain is DVKVTQSSRYLVKRTGEKVFLECVQDMDHENMFWYRQDPGLGLRLIYFSYDVKMKEKGDIPEGYSVSREKKERFSLILESASTNQTSMYLCARLKSRENTGELFFGEGSRLTVL.

The rearrangement joins TRBV5-8 to TRBJ2-1; TRBD1 is a possible D gene (5 bases). The germline V and J ends were trimmed by 4 bases and 5 bases, with 13 bases remaining between them. Per the germline V gene, CDR1 is SGHTS and CDR2 is YDEGEE. CDR3 length: 14 amino acids. DNA of the CDR3: TGTGCCAGCAGCCTTGGACAAATAAACAATGAGCAGTTCTTC. This gives the protein CASSLGQINNEQFF.

CDR3 sequence (DNA): TGTGCCAGCAGCCCAGAGGGGACCCCAGGTCGCAATGAGCAGTTCTTC. This translates into CASSPEGTPGRNEQFF. The genes are TRBV9 and TRBJ2-1; D tentatively fits TRBD1 or TRBD2 (5 bases each). In germline, CDR1 is SGDLS, CDR2 YYNGEE. The CDR3 covers 16 residues. The ends were cut back, 4 bases at V and 6 bases at J, with 20 bases in the middle.

This chain joins TRBV4-2 and TRBJ2-2, with 14 bases aligning to TRBD2. Germline trimming cut 4 bases from V and 8 bases from J; bases unmatched to any gene: 9. Germline V gives CDR1 LGHNA, CDR2 YNFKEQ. The CDR3 consists of 17 residues. DNA of the CDR3: TGTGCCAGCAGCCTGCCTCCGGGACTAGCGGGAGCGGGGGAGCTGTTTTTT. This sequence encodes CASSLPPGLAGAGELFF.

The gene calls are TRBV29-1 and TRBJ1-2, with D possibly being TRBD1 (5 bases). The CDR3 is 15 amino acids. Germline V gives CDR1 SQVTM, CDR2 ANQGSEA. The ends were cut back, 0 bases at V and 5 bases at J, with 16 bases in the middle. For the CDR3, the DNA is TGCAGCGTTGAAGACGGTCAAACGGGGCGTTATGGCTACACCTTC. Protein sequence: CSVEDGQTGRYGYTF. Full variable domain (missing parts from reference TRBV29-1 and TRBJ1-2): SAVISQKPSRDICQRGTSLTIQCQVDSQVTMMFWYRQQPGQSLTLIATANQGSEATYESGFVIDKFPISRPNLTFSTLTVSNMSPEDSSIYLCSVEDGQTGRYGYTFGSGTRLTVV.

The rearrangement uses TRBV9 and TRBJ1-1; D possibly corresponds to TRBD1 (6 bases). This CDR3 comprises 15 residues. Germline V CDR1 and CDR2: SGDLS, YYNGEE. V was pared by 2 bases and J by 11 bases, with 22 bases between. The CDR3: CASSVSPQGPTEAFF. The CDR3 bases are TGTGCCAGCAGCGTTAGTCCCCAGGGGCCTACCGAGGCTTTCTTT.

The count of this clone is one. The J gene is TRBJ2-3, the V gene TRBV9; D not certain. The CDR3 is 12 residues long. Germline V gene data show CDR1 as SGDLS and CDR2 as YYNGEE. Trimming cost V 4 bases and J 4 bases, with 7 bases left between them. CDR3 DNA sequence: TGTGCCAGCAGCAACGACGCAGATACGCAGTATTTT. Protein sequence: CASSNDADTQYF.

The chain combines TRBV7-8 with TRBJ2-7; 9 bases align to TRBD2. The trim removed 2 bases at V and 4 bases at J, leaving 12 bases unmatched. Germline loops: CDR1 SGHVS, CDR2 FQNEAQ. The CDR3 spans 17 residues. CDR3 bases: TGTGCCAGCAGCTTAAAAGGCGGGGGGGCCGGTGGGTACGAGCAGTACTTC. This translates into CASSLKGGGAGGYEQYF.

V usage is TRBV5-4 and J usage is TRBJ2-3, with a weak D call TRBD1 (6 bases). This CDR3 contains 19 residues. The germline V gene encodes CDR1 SGHNT and CDR2 YYREEE (reference sequence). Trimming shortened V by 1 base and J by 1 base, and 22 bases separated the two germline ends. The CDR3 DNA is TGTGCCAGCAGCTTGATACGGGCCAGTTACAGGGTTGGCACAGATACGCAGTATTTT. It yields the protein CASSLIRASYRVGTDTQYF.

In its sample, this clone was seen a few times. The same CDR3 arises from other DNA sequences in this sample as well. The chain couples TRBV7-6 to TRBJ2-1; D may be TRBD1 or TRBD2 (5 bases each). Trimming stripped 1 base from V and 2 bases from J, with 9 bases between. Looked up from germline, CDR1 is SGHVS and CDR2 is FNYEAQ. This CDR3 contains 15 residues. The CDR3 loop reads CASSLGDRPYNEQFF. DNA for the CDR3: TGTGCCAGCAGCTTAGGGGACCGACCCTACAATGAGCAGTTCTTC. Full variable domain (outside the CDR3, taken from reference TRBV7-6 and TRBJ2-1): GAGVSQSPRYKVTKRGQDVALRCDPISGHVSLYWYRQALGQGPEFLTYFNYEAQQDKSGLPNDRFSAERPEGSISTLTIQRTEQRDSAMYRCASSLGDRPYNEQFFGPGTRLTVL.

The rearrangement uses TRBV5-6 and TRBJ1-6; perhaps TRBD1 as D (5 bases). The length of the CDR3 is 15 residues. V gave up 0 bases and J gave up 8 bases, with 12 bases separating them. In germline, CDR1 is SGHDT, CDR2 YYEEEE. The CDR3, as DNA: TGTGCCAGCAGCTTGGGGGGACCGGGAGATTCACCCCTCCACTTT. Its translation is CASSLGGPGDSPLHF.

The CDR3, as DNA: TGTGCCAGCAGTTACGCAGGGCTCAGCTCCTACGAGCAGTACTTC. It specifies CASSYAGLSSYEQYF. This chain joins TRBV6-5 and TRBJ2-7; tentatively, D is TRBD1 (5 bases). CDR3 size: 15 residues. V lost 2 bases and J 0 bases, leaving 11 bases between the germline ends. Germline V gene sequence: CDR1 MNHEY, CDR2 SVGAGI.

The rearrangement links TRBV6-6 to TRBJ1-5; TRBD1 aligns across 8 bases. The length of the CDR3 is 13 residues. The ends lost 5 bases at V and 7 bases at J; junction bases unmatched: 4. The germline V gene encodes CDR1 MNHNY and CDR2 SVGAGI (reference sequence). The CDR3 DNA reads as TGTGCCAGCAGTCGACAGGGGCCCCAGCCCCAGCATTTT. Its translation is CASSRQGPQPQHF.

This chain links TRBV7-9 with TRBJ2-4, with D possibly being TRBD1 or TRBD2 (5 bases each). Germline V CDR1 and CDR2: SEHNR, FQNEAQ (reference sequence). The CDR3 spans 18 residues. Trimming took off 1 base at V and 0 bases at J, with 16 bases between the two ends. The chain's CDR3 is CASSLVSMGPIAKNIQYF. In nucleotides, the CDR3 is TGTGCCAGCAGCTTAGTCAGTATGGGACCTATAGCCAAAAACATTCAGTACTTC.

The count of this clone is one. The chain combines TRBV5-4 with TRBJ2-1, with 8 bases fitting TRBD2. This CDR3 has 12 residues. V gave up 4 bases and J gave up 12 bases; unmatched junction bases: 6. Germline V CDR1 and CDR2: SGHNT, YYREEE (reference sequence). CDR3: CASSLRTSRQFF. CDR3 DNA sequence: TGTGCCAGCAGCCTCCGGACTAGCAGGCAGTTCTTC.